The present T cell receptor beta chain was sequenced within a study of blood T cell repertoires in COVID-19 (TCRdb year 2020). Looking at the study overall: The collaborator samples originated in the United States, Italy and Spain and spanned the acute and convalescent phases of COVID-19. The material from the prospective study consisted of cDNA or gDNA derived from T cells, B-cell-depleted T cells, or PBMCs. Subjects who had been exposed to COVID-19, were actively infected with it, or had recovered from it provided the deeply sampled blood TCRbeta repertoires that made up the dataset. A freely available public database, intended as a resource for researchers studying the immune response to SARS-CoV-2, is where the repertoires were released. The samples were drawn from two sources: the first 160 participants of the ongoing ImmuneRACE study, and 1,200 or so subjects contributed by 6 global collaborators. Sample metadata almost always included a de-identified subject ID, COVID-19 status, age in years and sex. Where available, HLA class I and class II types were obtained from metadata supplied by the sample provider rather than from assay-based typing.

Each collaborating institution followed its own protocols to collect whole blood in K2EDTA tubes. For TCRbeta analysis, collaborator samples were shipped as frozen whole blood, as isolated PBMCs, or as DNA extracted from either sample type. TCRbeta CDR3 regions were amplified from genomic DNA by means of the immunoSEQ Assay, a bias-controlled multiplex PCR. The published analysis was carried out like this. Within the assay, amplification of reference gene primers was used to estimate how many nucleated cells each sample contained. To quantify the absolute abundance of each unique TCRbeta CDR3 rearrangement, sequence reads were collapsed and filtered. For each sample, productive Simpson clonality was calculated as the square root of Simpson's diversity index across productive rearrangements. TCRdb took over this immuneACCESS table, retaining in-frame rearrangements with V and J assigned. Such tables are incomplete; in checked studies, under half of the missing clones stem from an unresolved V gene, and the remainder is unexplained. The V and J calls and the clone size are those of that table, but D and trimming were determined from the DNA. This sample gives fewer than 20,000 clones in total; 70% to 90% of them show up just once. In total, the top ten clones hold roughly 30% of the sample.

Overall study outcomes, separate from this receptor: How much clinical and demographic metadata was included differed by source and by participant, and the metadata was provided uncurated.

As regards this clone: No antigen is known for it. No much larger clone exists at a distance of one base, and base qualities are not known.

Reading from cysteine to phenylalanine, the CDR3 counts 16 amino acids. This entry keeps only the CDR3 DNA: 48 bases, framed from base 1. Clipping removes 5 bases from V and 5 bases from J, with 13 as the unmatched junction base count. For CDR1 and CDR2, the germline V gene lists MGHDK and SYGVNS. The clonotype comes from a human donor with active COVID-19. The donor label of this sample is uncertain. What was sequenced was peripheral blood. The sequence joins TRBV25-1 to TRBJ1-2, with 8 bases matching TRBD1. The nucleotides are TGTGCCAGCAGTCCTCGGACAGGGCCAACTTGGTATGGCTACACCTTC. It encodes CASSPRTGPTWYGYTF.